These T cell receptor beta chains were read from a single sample in a study of T cells in localized non-small cell lung cancer. Clones were sequenced by immunoSEQ multiplex PCR, and TCRdb holds only the in-frame ones, with some missing. This sample has 35,000 to 50,000 clones, with around 79% found just once. The material was PBMCs, obtained before any cancer treatment. These receptor sequences come from a woman aged 40-70 years with stage II squamous cell lung carcinoma. CDR3s include the opening cysteine and the closing phenylalanine or tryptophan. Each record gives: D gene, clone size, V gene, J gene, CDR3 DNA, CDR3 protein. A D gene is named only where the DNA matches it firmly. Clone size is shown for a subset of rows, as once, few, many or a class of expanded clone.

D gene: -
clone size: -
V gene: TRBV5-5
J gene: TRBJ1-6
CDR3 DNA: TGTGCCAGCAGCCTCCAGCGGCAGATAAATTCACCCCTCCACTTT
CDR3 protein: CASSLQRQINSPLHF

D gene: -
clone size: -
V gene: TRBV7-2
J gene: TRBJ2-1
CDR3 DNA: TGTGCCAGCAGCTTCGGACGGGAAAATGAGCAGTTCTTC
CDR3 protein: CASSFGRENEQFF

D gene: -
clone size: few
V gene: TRBV6-5
J gene: TRBJ1-1
CDR3 DNA: TGTGCCAGCAGTTACGGGGGTGCGGGCACTGAAGCTTTCTTT
CDR3 protein: CASSYGGAGTEAFF

D gene: -
clone size: -
V gene: TRBV19
J gene: TRBJ2-2
CDR3 DNA: TGTGCCAGTAGTCAACTACACGGAATGATGGACTCCGGGGAGCTGTTTTTT
CDR3 protein: CASSQLHGMMDSGELFF

D gene: -
clone size: -
V gene: TRBV18
J gene: TRBJ1-6
CDR3 DNA: TGTGCCAGCTCACCAAACGAACAGGGTTTCCATAATTCACCCCTCCACTTT
CDR3 protein: CASSPNEQGFHNSPLHF

D gene: -
clone size: once
V gene: TRBV10-1
J gene: TRBJ1-1
CDR3 DNA: TGCGCCAGCAGTGACCAATTGAACACTGAAGCTTTCTTT
CDR3 protein: CASSDQLNTEAFF

D gene: -
clone size: -
V gene: TRBV21-1
J gene: TRBJ1-4
CDR3 DNA: TGTGCCAGCAGCAAAGTCAAACCAACTAATGAAAAACTGTTTTTT
CDR3 protein: CASSKVKPTNEKLFF

D gene: -
clone size: -
V gene: TRBV27
J gene: TRBJ2-4
CDR3 DNA: TGTGCCAGCAGCCTTGGAGGGGACAGACTAACCAAAAACATTCAGTACTTC
CDR3 protein: CASSLGGDRLTKNIQYF

D gene: TRBD1
clone size: -
V gene: TRBV6-1
J gene: TRBJ2-5
CDR3 DNA: TGTGCCAGCAGTGGGACAGGCTATACCCAAGAGACCCAGTACTTC
CDR3 protein: CASSGTGYTQETQYF

D gene: -
clone size: few
V gene: TRBV7-9
J gene: TRBJ1-3
CDR3 DNA: TGTGCCAGCAGCCCTCTTGTGAGCCTCTCTGGAAACACCATATATTTT
CDR3 protein: CASSPLVSLSGNTIYF

D gene: TRBD2
clone size: -
V gene: TRBV15
J gene: TRBJ2-1
CDR3 DNA: TGTGCCACCAGCAGAGGCGGACTAGCAGACAATGAGCAGTTCTTC
CDR3 protein: CATSRGGLADNEQFF

D gene: -
clone size: -
V gene: TRBV27
J gene: TRBJ2-1
CDR3 DNA: TGTGCCAGCAGTTTAGTTGCCTTCAATGAGCAGTTCTTC
CDR3 protein: CASSLVAFNEQFF

D gene: TRBD1
clone size: -
V gene: TRBV9
J gene: TRBJ1-1
CDR3 DNA: TGTGCCAGCAGCGTAGAGGGACAGTTGAACACTGAAGCTTTCTTT
CDR3 protein: CASSVEGQLNTEAFF

D gene: TRBD2
clone size: few
V gene: TRBV28
J gene: TRBJ2-1
CDR3 DNA: TGTGCCAGCAGAAACGGACTAGCGGGAGGCGCGCAGTTCTTC
CDR3 protein: CASRNGLAGGAQFF

D gene: -
clone size: -
V gene: TRBV15
J gene: TRBJ1-6
CDR3 DNA: TGTGCCTCAGGAGGACTCCCGGATTCACCCCTCCACTTT
CDR3 protein: CASGGLPDSPLHF

D gene: TRBD1
clone size: few
V gene: TRBV18
J gene: TRBJ1-4
CDR3 DNA: TGTGCCAGCTCACCGGGGACAGCAGAAAAACTGTTTTTT
CDR3 protein: CASSPGTAEKLFF

D gene: -
clone size: -
V gene: TRBV5-1
J gene: TRBJ2-3
CDR3 DNA: TGCGCCAGCAGCTTTGGGGGGGCCGGGGATACGCAGTATTTT
CDR3 protein: CASSFGGAGDTQYF

D gene: -
clone size: -
V gene: TRBV25-1
J gene: TRBJ1-1
CDR3 DNA: TGTGCCAGCAGTTGGGGGGCAGGCACTGAAGCTTTCTTT
CDR3 protein: CASSWGAGTEAFF

D gene: TRBD1
clone size: -
V gene: TRBV16
J gene: TRBJ1-5
CDR3 DNA: TGTGCCAGCAGCCAAGGTCCGAAACCGGGACAGGGGGCTGGTCAGCCCCAGCATTTT
CDR3 protein: CASSQGPKPGQGAGQPQHF

D gene: TRBD1
clone size: -
V gene: TRBV5-1
J gene: TRBJ1-1
CDR3 DNA: TGCGCCAGCAGCCCCCCCGGCAGGGGGCTTCAGAACACTGAAGCTTTCTTT
CDR3 protein: CASSPPGRGLQNTEAFF

D gene: -
clone size: -
V gene: TRBV7-8
J gene: TRBJ1-5
CDR3 DNA: TGTGCCAGCAGCTCAGCCCGGACAGCTAGCAATCAGCCCCAGCATTTT
CDR3 protein: CASSSARTASNQPQHF

D gene: -
clone size: -
V gene: TRBV25-1
J gene: TRBJ2-2
CDR3 DNA: TGTGCCAGCAGTGAATGGGCGGCGAACACCGGGGAGCTGTTTTTT
CDR3 protein: CASSEWAANTGELFF

D gene: -
clone size: few
V gene: TRBV7-2
J gene: TRBJ1-5
CDR3 DNA: TGTGCCAGCAGCTTGGCCCGCGTACAGCCCCAGCATTTT
CDR3 protein: CASSLARVQPQHF

D gene: TRBD2
clone size: -
V gene: TRBV27
J gene: TRBJ2-5
CDR3 DNA: TGTGCCAGCAGCCCCGGCTCGAGACTAGCGGAAGAGACCCAGTACTTC
CDR3 protein: CASSPGSRLAEETQYF

D gene: TRBD2
clone size: -
V gene: TRBV19
J gene: TRBJ2-5
CDR3 DNA: TGTGCCAGTAGTAACCGCGGTACTAGCGGGCAAGAGACCCAGTACTTC
CDR3 protein: CASSNRGTSGQETQYF

D gene: TRBD1
clone size: -
V gene: TRBV5-4
J gene: TRBJ2-2
CDR3 DNA: TGTGCCAGCAGTTCACAGGGGAAAACCGGGGAGCTGTTTTTT
CDR3 protein: CASSSQGKTGELFF

D gene: TRBD1
clone size: -
V gene: TRBV18
J gene: TRBJ2-2
CDR3 DNA: TGTGCCAGCTCCCTCGACAGGGCGAACACCGGGGAGCTGTTTTTT
CDR3 protein: CASSLDRANTGELFF

D gene: -
clone size: -
V gene: TRBV19
J gene: TRBJ1-2
CDR3 DNA: TGTGCCAGTAGTATAGCCCCCAACGGGGGCGGTGGCTACACCTTC
CDR3 protein: CASSIAPNGGGGYTF

D gene: -
clone size: -
V gene: TRBV9
J gene: TRBJ1-4
CDR3 DNA: TGTGCCAGCAGCGTAGGAACAGGGCAGGGGGAAAAACTGTTTTTT
CDR3 protein: CASSVGTGQGEKLFF

D gene: -
clone size: -
V gene: TRBV2
J gene: TRBJ2-1
CDR3 DNA: TGTGCCAGCAGTGAAGGTTTGGCAGTCTACAATGAGCAGTTCTTC
CDR3 protein: CASSEGLAVYNEQFF

D gene: TRBD1
clone size: -
V gene: TRBV7-2
J gene: TRBJ1-2
CDR3 DNA: TGTGCCAGCAGCTTAGGTCCGGGACAGGGCACCTATGGCTACACCTTC
CDR3 protein: CASSLGPGQGTYGYTF

D gene: -
clone size: -
V gene: TRBV29-1
J gene: TRBJ1-2
CDR3 DNA: TGCAGCGTTGAAGATCGCGGGCATGGCTACACCTTC
CDR3 protein: CSVEDRGHGYTF

D gene: -
clone size: -
V gene: TRBV29-1
J gene: TRBJ1-2
CDR3 DNA: TGCAGCGTTGAACCTCTCCTAGGGGGAGGCTACACCTTC
CDR3 protein: CSVEPLLGGGYTF

D gene: TRBD1
clone size: -
V gene: TRBV7-9
J gene: TRBJ2-7
CDR3 DNA: TGTGCCAGCAGCTCGACAGGGGGCAAGGACGAGCAGTACTTC
CDR3 protein: CASSSTGGKDEQYF

D gene: TRBD2
clone size: -
V gene: TRBV5-1
J gene: TRBJ2-5
CDR3 DNA: TGCGCCAGCAGCTTGGGACTAGCGGGCCTCTTAGGAGAGACCCAGTACTTC
CDR3 protein: CASSLGLAGLLGETQYF

D gene: -
clone size: -
V gene: TRBV29-1
J gene: TRBJ2-5
CDR3 DNA: TGCAGCGTTGATAGGACGGCTCAAGAGACCCAGTACTTC
CDR3 protein: CSVDRTAQETQYF

D gene: TRBD2
clone size: -
V gene: TRBV2
J gene: TRBJ2-1
CDR3 DNA: TGTGCCAGCAGTGTTCGACTAGCGGGAGCGGGAGGTGAGCAGTTCTTC
CDR3 protein: CASSVRLAGAGGEQFF

D gene: TRBD1
clone size: -
V gene: TRBV29-1
J gene: TRBJ2-1
CDR3 DNA: TGCAGCGTTGAATTGCATTCGTACAGGGGGTATGGTGAGCAGTTCTTC
CDR3 protein: CSVELHSYRGYGEQFF

D gene: -
clone size: -
V gene: TRBV2
J gene: TRBJ1-1
CDR3 DNA: TGTGCCACCAAACGAGGGGCTTCGAACACTGAAGCTTTCTTT
CDR3 protein: CATKRGASNTEAFF

D gene: TRBD1
clone size: -
V gene: TRBV11-2
J gene: TRBJ2-1
CDR3 DNA: TGTGCCAGCAGCACGACCGGGACAGGGCTTCTCAATGAGCAGTTCTTC
CDR3 protein: CASSTTGTGLLNEQFF

D gene: -
clone size: -
V gene: TRBV6-5
J gene: TRBJ2-1
CDR3 DNA: TGTGCCAGCGGGGGTGATGAGCAGTTCTTC
CDR3 protein: CASGGDEQFF

D gene: TRBD1
clone size: -
V gene: TRBV29-1
J gene: TRBJ1-2
CDR3 DNA: TGCAGCGTTGAAGATCGGGACAGAAATGGCTACACCTTC
CDR3 protein: CSVEDRDRNGYTF

D gene: -
clone size: -
V gene: TRBV13
J gene: TRBJ2-3
CDR3 DNA: TGTGCCAGCAGCTTAGCATTTAGCGGCCCTTCAGACACAGATACGCAGTATTTT
CDR3 protein: CASSLAFSGPSDTDTQYF

D gene: -
clone size: -
V gene: TRBV9
J gene: TRBJ2-7
CDR3 DNA: TGTGCCAGCAGCCCAGGGGAGGATAGCGACGAGCAGTACTTC
CDR3 protein: CASSPGEDSDEQYF

D gene: TRBD2
clone size: few
V gene: TRBV28
J gene: TRBJ2-7
CDR3 DNA: TGTGCCAGCAGTTTATGGGGACTAGCGGGAGGGCCGGGGGAGCAGTACTTC
CDR3 protein: CASSLWGLAGGPGEQYF

D gene: -
clone size: -
V gene: TRBV6-5
J gene: TRBJ2-7
CDR3 DNA: TGTGCCAGCAGTCCTTATCCACAGGTTCTCTCAAAGGTGTTC
CDR3 protein: CASSPYPQVLSKVF

D gene: -
clone size: -
V gene: TRBV20-1
J gene: TRBJ2-5
CDR3 DNA: TGCAGTGCTATAGGTGGGGAGACCCAGTACTTC
CDR3 protein: CSAIGGETQYF

D gene: -
clone size: -
V gene: TRBV27
J gene: TRBJ2-5
CDR3 DNA: TGTGCCAGCAGTCCCTTCCAGGGCCGGGCTCAAGAGACCCAGTACTTC
CDR3 protein: CASSPFQGRAQETQYF

D gene: -
clone size: -
V gene: TRBV28
J gene: TRBJ1-4
CDR3 DNA: TGTGCCAGCCTCCCCCAGCAGAATGAAAAACTGTTTTTT
CDR3 protein: CASLPQQNEKLFF

D gene: TRBD2
clone size: few
V gene: TRBV7-2
J gene: TRBJ2-7
CDR3 DNA: TGTGCCAGCAGCTGGAAAAGCGGGGATGCTTCCTACGAGCAGTACTTC
CDR3 protein: CASSWKSGDASYEQYF

D gene: TRBD1
clone size: -
V gene: TRBV5-1
J gene: TRBJ2-1
CDR3 DNA: TGCGCCAGCAGCCAATTGGTGGGACAGGGTAGGAATGAGCAGTTCTTC
CDR3 protein: CASSQLVGQGRNEQFF

D gene: -
clone size: -
V gene: TRBV14
J gene: TRBJ1-2
CDR3 DNA: TGTGCCAGCAGCCTTCAGGGCAACGGTGGCTACACCTTC
CDR3 protein: CASSLQGNGGYTF

D gene: -
clone size: -
V gene: TRBV6-6
J gene: TRBJ2-1
CDR3 DNA: TGTGCCAGCAGAGGGCAGTCCAATGAGCAGTTCTTC
CDR3 protein: CASRGQSNEQFF

D gene: -
clone size: -
V gene: TRBV14
J gene: TRBJ2-3
CDR3 DNA: TGTGCCAGCAGCCACCTCGGCACAGATACGCAGTATTTT
CDR3 protein: CASSHLGTDTQYF

D gene: -
clone size: -
V gene: TRBV2
J gene: TRBJ1-2
CDR3 DNA: TGTGCCAGCATCCCCGACAACTATGGCTACACCTTC
CDR3 protein: CASIPDNYGYTF

D gene: TRBD2
clone size: -
V gene: TRBV19
J gene: TRBJ2-1
CDR3 DNA: TGTGCCAGTAGTATGGCTCTAGCGGGGGGCTACAATGAGCAGTTCTTC
CDR3 protein: CASSMALAGGYNEQFF

D gene: -
clone size: -
V gene: TRBV6-5
J gene: TRBJ1-4
CDR3 DNA: TGTGCCAGCAGCCCCCTTGAGGGGAGGAGAGAAAAACTGTTTTTT
CDR3 protein: CASSPLEGRREKLFF

D gene: -
clone size: -
V gene: TRBV16
J gene: TRBJ1-1
CDR3 DNA: TGTGCCAGTAGGGGGGGACGGACTGAAGCTTTCTTT
CDR3 protein: CASRGGRTEAFF

D gene: -
clone size: -
V gene: TRBV10-3
J gene: TRBJ1-5
CDR3 DNA: TGTGCCATCAGTGAGTCGGGAATGGGCAATCAGCCCCAGCATTTT
CDR3 protein: CAISESGMGNQPQHF

D gene: TRBD2
clone size: -
V gene: TRBV6-6
J gene: TRBJ2-1
CDR3 DNA: TGTGCCAGCAGTTACGGACTAGCGGGTGTCAATGAGCAGTTCTTC
CDR3 protein: CASSYGLAGVNEQFF